This T cell receptor (beta chain) was obtained from a study of blood T cells in healthy people across ages. For this clonotype: Its antigen remains unknown.

Germline lookup yields CDR1 LNHDA and CDR2 SQIVND (reference sequence). CDR3 length: 14 residues. V shed 4 bases and J shed 15 bases, with 22 bases lying between them. Notes on the study in general: Estimates based on one million T cells were treated as lower bounds.

The authors drew 8.5 to 10 milliliters of peripheral blood from each donor. Primed by a sample-barcoded 5' primer and a J-beta primer mix, a second PCR proceeded for about 7 to 11 cycles. One entry per CDR3 protein results from TCRdb running MiXCR on the 5' RACE reads. The table shows over 600,000 distinct CDR3 sequences, with 35% to 50% occurring only once. The V call is TRBV19, the J call TRBJ2-1, with D possibly called TRBD1 or TRBD2 (5 bases each). The sequence was obtained from an elderly man in good health. Sample: blood. The CDR3 here is CASSKRDRATGRFF. The CDR3 nucleotides read TGTGCCAGTAGTAAAAGGGACCGCGCTACGGGGCGGTTCTTC.